This record covers a single T cell receptor beta chain. The data were obtained in a study of technical replicates of blood from several donors. V lost 2 bases and J lost 6; bases outside the gene matches: 9. CDR1 MGHRA and CDR2 YSYEKL come from the germline V gene. CDR3 size: 16 residues. The method was immunoSEQ multiplex PCR; TCRdb's version includes in-frame clones alone and lacks a portion of them. The sample has approximately 82,000 clones; around 94% are singletons. The sequence was collected from a human donor in good health. Source material: T cells isolated from PBMCs. The genes are TRBV4-1 and TRBJ1-1, with 10 bases fitting TRBD1. In nucleotides, the CDR3 is TGCGCCAGCAGCCAACCTAGGGACAGGGGCCGGGCTGAAGCTTTCTTT. Translated, it gives CASSQPRDRGRAEAFF.